Listed here are 10 T cell receptor beta chains from one sample, sequenced in a study of cytomegalovirus exposure and HLA in healthy donors. This PCR relied on a set of 60 Vbeta primers and 13 Jbeta primers. Sequencing was performed with immunoSEQ multiplex PCR; in TCRdb, only in-frame clones are kept and a portion is missing. The data show 150,000 to 200,000 clones, with about 70% seen just once and 2.5% to 3.5% held by the top ten. Specimen: PBMCs. The receptor source for this set is a woman aged 40 to 50 in good health and CMV-seropositive.

This clone was seen a few times. Relative to the germline gene, one junction end is altered; a read error may explain this. This chain links TRBV20-1 with TRBJ1-5; a possible D gene is TRBD1 (6 bases). The germline CDR1 and CDR2 sequences are DFQATT and SNEGSKA (reference sequence). The CDR3 extends over 11 amino acids. CDR3 loop: CSASGGAKRYF. CDR3 DNA sequence: TGCAGTGCTAGTGGGGGGGCGAAACGGTATTTT.

The chain couples TRBV25-1 to TRBJ1-1; no firm D call. CDR1 is MGHDK, CDR2 SYGVNS, per germline. Trimming removed 3 bases at V and 0 bases at J, with 5 bases between. This CDR3 comprises 13 residues. CDR3 loop: CASSERLNTEAFF. Written as DNA, the CDR3 is TGTGCCAGCAGTGAGCGGTTGAACACTGAAGCTTTCTTT.

V usage is TRBV27 and J usage is TRBJ1-1; the D gene is possibly TRBD1 (5 bases). V gave up 6 bases and J gave up 5 bases, with 16 bases separating them. CDR3 length: 14 residues. Germline assignment: CDR1 MNHEY and CDR2 SMNVEV (reference sequence). The CDR3 reads CASSPPGGGTEAFF. CDR3 nucleotide sequence: TGTGCCAGCAGCCCGCCAGGTGGGGGGACTGAAGCTTTCTTT.

The V gene is TRBV7-9, the J gene TRBJ1-1; D unresolved. V lost 6 bases and J 1 base, leaving 9 bases between the germline ends. Germline V gene sequence: CDR1 SEHNR, CDR2 FQNEAQ (reference sequence). The CDR3 spans 13 residues. Here the CDR3 DNA reads TGTGCCAGCAGGAAAACGGGGAACACTGAAGCTTTCTTT. Its protein product is CASRKTGNTEAFF.

The sample holds a few counts of this clone. This sequence joins TRBV14 and TRBJ1-1; D may be TRBD1 (6 bases). The CDR3 loop spans 15 amino acids. The ends were cut back, 3 bases at V and 1 base at J, with 12 bases in the middle. CDR1 SGHDN and CDR2 FVKESK come from the germline V gene. CDR3 sequence: CASSQTGTQNTEAFF. CDR3 DNA: TGTGCCAGCAGCCAGACCGGGACACAGAACACTGAAGCTTTCTTT.

This clone has a handful of counts. The chain combines TRBV7-2 with TRBJ2-3; unclear D gene. V gave up 2 bases and J gave up 2 bases, with 5 bases separating them. This CDR3 is 13 amino acids long. The germline V gene has CDR1 SGHTA and CDR2 FQGNSA. CDR3 in DNA: TGTGCCAGCAGCTTACAGGACACAGATACGCAGTATTTT. As protein: CASSLQDTDTQYF. The full variable domain, its missing parts supplied by reference TRBV7-2 and TRBJ2-3, is GAGVSQSPSNKVTEKGKDVELRCDPISGHTALYWYRQSLGQGLEFLIYFQGNSAPDKSGLPSDRFSAERTGGSVSTLTIQRTQQEDSAVYLCASSLQDTDTQYFGPGTRLTVL.

This clone was recorded only once. The chain couples TRBV7-2 to TRBJ1-5; 9 bases map to TRBD1. The CDR3 contains 13 residues. Germline CDR1 and CDR2: SGHTA and FQGNSA. With V trimmed by 5 bases and J by 6 bases, 2 bases remained unmatched. The chain's CDR3 is CASSTTGGQPQHF. As DNA, the CDR3 is TGTGCCAGCAGCACGACAGGGGGTCAGCCCCAGCATTTT.

V gene TRBV5-8 combines with J gene TRBJ1-2, with D hard to call. Between the trimmed V and J ends, which lost 0 bases and 2 bases, there was a span of 5 bases. This CDR3 has 13 residues. Germline CDR1 and CDR2: SGHTS and YDEGEE. CDR3: CASSLGRNYGYTF. The CDR3, as DNA: TGTGCCAGCAGCTTGGGCAGGAACTATGGCTACACCTTC.

The chain recombines TRBV6-5 with TRBJ2-4; TRBD2 might be the D (6 bases). Trimming pared 5 bases from V and 2 bases from J, leaving 13 bases between. The germline gives CDR1 MNHEY, CDR2 SVGAGI. The CDR3 is 15 residues long. CDR3 sequence: CASSRSGTPKNIQYF. In DNA form, the CDR3 reads TGTGCCAGCAGTAGGAGTGGGACTCCCAAAAACATTCAGTACTTC.

The genes are TRBV19 and TRBJ2-3; 9 bases map to TRBD2. Germline V CDR1 and CDR2: LNHDA, SQIVND (reference sequence). This CDR3 contains 15 residues. After removal of 4 bases from V and 6 bases from J, the junction contained 8 bases not matched to a gene. The CDR3 DNA reads as TGTGCCAGTAGTAAGCTAGCGGGGCCCGGGGATACGCAGTATTTT. Protein: CASSKLAGPGDTQYF.